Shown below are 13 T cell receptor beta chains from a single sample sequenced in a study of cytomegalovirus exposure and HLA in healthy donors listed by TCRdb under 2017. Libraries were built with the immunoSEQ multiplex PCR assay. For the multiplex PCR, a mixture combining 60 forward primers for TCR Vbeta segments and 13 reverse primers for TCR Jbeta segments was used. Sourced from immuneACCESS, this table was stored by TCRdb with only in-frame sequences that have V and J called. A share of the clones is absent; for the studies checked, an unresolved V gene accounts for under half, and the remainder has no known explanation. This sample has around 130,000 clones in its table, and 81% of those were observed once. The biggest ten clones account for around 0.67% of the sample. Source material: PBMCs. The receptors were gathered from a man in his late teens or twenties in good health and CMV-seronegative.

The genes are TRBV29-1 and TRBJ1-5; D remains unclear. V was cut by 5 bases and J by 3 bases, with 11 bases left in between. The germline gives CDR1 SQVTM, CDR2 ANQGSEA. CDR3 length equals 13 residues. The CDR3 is CSVCQAYNQPQHF. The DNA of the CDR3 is TGCAGCGTTTGTCAGGCGTACAATCAGCCCCAGCATTTT.

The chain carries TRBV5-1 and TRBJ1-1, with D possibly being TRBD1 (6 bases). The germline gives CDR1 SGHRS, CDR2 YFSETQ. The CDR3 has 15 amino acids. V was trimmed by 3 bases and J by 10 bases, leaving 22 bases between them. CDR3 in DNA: TGCGCCAGCAGCTCGGCAGGGGCGATCCCTTTGGGAGCTTTCTTT. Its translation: CASSSAGAIPLGAFF.

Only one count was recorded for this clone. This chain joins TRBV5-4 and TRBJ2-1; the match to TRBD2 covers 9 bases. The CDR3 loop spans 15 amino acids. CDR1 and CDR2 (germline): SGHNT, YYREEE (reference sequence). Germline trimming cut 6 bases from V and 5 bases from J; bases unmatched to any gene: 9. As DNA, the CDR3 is TGTGCCAGCATCGATCGGGCGGGGGGGCACAATGAGCAGTTCTTC. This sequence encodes CASIDRAGGHNEQFF.

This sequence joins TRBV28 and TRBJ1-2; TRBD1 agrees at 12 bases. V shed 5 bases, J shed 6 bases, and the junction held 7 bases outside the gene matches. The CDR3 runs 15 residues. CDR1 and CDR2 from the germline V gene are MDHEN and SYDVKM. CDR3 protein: CASSRPGQGANGYTF. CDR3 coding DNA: TGTGCCAGCAGTCGCCCGGGACAGGGGGCGAATGGCTACACCTTC.

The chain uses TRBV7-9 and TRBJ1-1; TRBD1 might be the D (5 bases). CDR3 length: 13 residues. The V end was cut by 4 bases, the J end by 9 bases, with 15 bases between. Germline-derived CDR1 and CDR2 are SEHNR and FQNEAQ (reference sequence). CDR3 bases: TGTGCCAGCAGCTCGCCCGGGGGGATTAAAGCTTTCTTT. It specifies CASSSPGGIKAFF.

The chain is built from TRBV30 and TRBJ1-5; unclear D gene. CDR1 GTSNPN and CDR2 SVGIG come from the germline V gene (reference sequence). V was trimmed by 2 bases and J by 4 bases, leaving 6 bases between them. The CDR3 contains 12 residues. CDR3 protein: CAWSRENQPQHF. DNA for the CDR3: TGTGCCTGGAGTAGGGAGAATCAGCCCCAGCATTTT.

The CDR3 loop is CASSFRGDEQFF. The CDR3 coding sequence is TGTGCCAGCAGCTTCAGGGGTGATGAGCAGTTCTTC. The J gene is TRBJ2-1, the V gene TRBV5-6; D is perhaps TRBD1 (6 bases). CDR3 length: 12 amino acids. Trimming cost V 2 bases and J 8 bases, with 8 bases left between them. Germline V gives CDR1 SGHDT, CDR2 YYEEEE.

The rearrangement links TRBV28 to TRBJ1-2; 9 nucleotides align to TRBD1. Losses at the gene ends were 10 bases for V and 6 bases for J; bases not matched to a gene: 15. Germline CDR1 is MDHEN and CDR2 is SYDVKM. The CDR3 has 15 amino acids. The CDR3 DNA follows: TGTGCCACCCCGGGACAGGGCACTATAGCCGATGGCTACACCTTC. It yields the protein CATPGQGTIADGYTF.

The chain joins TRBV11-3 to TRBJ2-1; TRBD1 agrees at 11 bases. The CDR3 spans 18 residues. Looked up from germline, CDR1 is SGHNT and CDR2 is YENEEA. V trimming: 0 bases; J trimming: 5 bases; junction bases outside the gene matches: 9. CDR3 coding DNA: TGTGCCAGCAGCTTAGAAGGTCAATGGGGACAGGGGGACAATGAGCAGTTCTTC. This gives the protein CASSLEGQWGQGDNEQFF.

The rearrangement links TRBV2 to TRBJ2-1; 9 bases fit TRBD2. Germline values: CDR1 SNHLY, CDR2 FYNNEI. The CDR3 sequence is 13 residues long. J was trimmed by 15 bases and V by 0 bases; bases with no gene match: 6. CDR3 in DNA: TGTGCCAGCAGTGAAGCGTTCGGGACTAGCCTGTTCTTC. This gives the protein CASSEAFGTSLFF.

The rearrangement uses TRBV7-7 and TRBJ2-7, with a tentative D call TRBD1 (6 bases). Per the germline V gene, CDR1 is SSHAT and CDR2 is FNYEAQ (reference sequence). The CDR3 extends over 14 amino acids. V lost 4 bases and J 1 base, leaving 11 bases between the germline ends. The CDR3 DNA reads TGTGCCAGCAGCTGGTCGACAGGTTCCTACGAGCAGTACTTC. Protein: CASSWSTGSYEQYF.

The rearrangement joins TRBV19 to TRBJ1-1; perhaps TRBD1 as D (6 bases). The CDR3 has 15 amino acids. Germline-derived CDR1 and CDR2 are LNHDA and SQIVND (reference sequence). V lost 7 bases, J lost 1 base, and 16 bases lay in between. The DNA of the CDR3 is TGTGCCAGTAAGGTCTTGGACAGACCGAACACTGAAGCTTTCTTT. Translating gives CASKVLDRPNTEAFF.

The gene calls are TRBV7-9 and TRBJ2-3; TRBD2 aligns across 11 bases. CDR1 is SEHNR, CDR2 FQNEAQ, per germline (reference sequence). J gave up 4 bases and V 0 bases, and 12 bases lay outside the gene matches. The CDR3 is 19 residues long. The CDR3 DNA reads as TGTGCCAGCAGCTTAGCTAAAGTGACTAGCGGGGTTGGGCCAGATACGCAGTATTTT. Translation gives CASSLAKVTSGVGPDTQYF.